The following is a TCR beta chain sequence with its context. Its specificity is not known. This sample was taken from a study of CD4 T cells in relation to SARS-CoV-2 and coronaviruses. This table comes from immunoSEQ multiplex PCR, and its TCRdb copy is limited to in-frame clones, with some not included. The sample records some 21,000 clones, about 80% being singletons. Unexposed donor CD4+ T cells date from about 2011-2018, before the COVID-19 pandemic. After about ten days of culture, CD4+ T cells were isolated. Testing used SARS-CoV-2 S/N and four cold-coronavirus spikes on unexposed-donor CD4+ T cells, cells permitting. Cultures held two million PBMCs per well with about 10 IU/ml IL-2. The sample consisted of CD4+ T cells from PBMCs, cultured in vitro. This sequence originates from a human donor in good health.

The chain's CDR3 is CAWNRDGGVRAFF. CDR3 sequence (DNA): TGTGCCTGGAATCGGGACGGTGGGGTCAGAGCTTTCTTT. The rearrangement joins TRBV30 to TRBJ1-1; the D gene is possibly TRBD1 (5 bases). The V end lost 4 bases, the J end lost 10 bases, and 19 bases lay between the germline ends. The germline V gene has CDR1 GTSNPN and CDR2 SVGIG (reference sequence). The CDR3 runs 13 residues.